The 16 T cell receptor beta chains presented below share a single source sample, sequenced in a study of blood T cell repertoires in COVID-19. Libraries were prepared by immunoSEQ multiplex PCR; TCRdb keeps only in-frame clonotypes and omits some of them. Of some 100,000 clones in the sample, about 88% are singletons; the top ten hold around 4.9%. Material for sequencing was peripheral blood. These receptors all stem from a woman of 80 years or more with active COVID-19.

The chain links TRBV10-1 to TRBJ1-1; D is undetermined. This CDR3 is built from 16 residues. The V gene's germline CDR1 is WNHNN and CDR2 SYGVQD (reference sequence). V was shortened by 2 bases and J by 1 base, with 14 bases between the two germline ends. The chain's CDR3 is CASSEGFGNANTEAFF. CDR3 DNA: TGCGCCAGCAGTGAGGGTTTCGGGAATGCGAACACTGAAGCTTTCTTT.

This chain links TRBV7-8 with TRBJ2-3; D ambiguous. The CDR3 has 16 amino acids. Germline-derived CDR1 and CDR2 are SGHVS and FQNEAQ. V lost 2 bases and J 3 bases, leaving 15 bases between the germline ends. Written as DNA, the CDR3 is TGTGCCAGCAGCTTATTGATCGGAGTGAGAACAGATACGCAGTATTTT. Its protein is CASSLLIGVRTDTQYF.

V is TRBV28 and J is TRBJ2-1, with D possibly being TRBD2 (5 bases). V was trimmed by 5 bases and J by 7 bases, leaving 12 bases between them. The CDR3 is 13 residues long. Germline loops: CDR1 MDHEN, CDR2 SYDVKM. Here the CDR3 DNA reads TGTGCCAGCAGTCACCACCGGGGAAATGAGCAGTTCTTC. This translates into CASSHHRGNEQFF. Filled out from reference TRBV28 and TRBJ2-1, the complete variable domain reads DVKVTQSSRYLVKRTGEKVFLECVQDMDHENMFWYRQDPGLGLRLIYFSYDVKMKEKGDIPEGYSVSREKKERFSLILESASTNQTSMYLCASSHHRGNEQFFGPGTRLTVL.

The chain has TRBV5-1 and TRBJ2-6; possible D gene TRBD1, 6 bases. V lost 4 bases and J 4 bases, leaving 12 bases between the germline ends. CDR1 is SGHRS and CDR2 is YFSETQ in the germline V gene. The CDR3 runs to 15 residues. This CDR3 reads CASSGTGSGANVLTF. As DNA, the CDR3 is TGCGCCAGCAGCGGAACAGGGTCGGGGGCCAACGTCCTGACTTTC. Drawing the rest from reference TRBV5-1 and TRBJ2-6, the complete variable domain is KAGVTQTPRYLIKTRGQQVTLSCSPISGHRSVSWYQQTPGQGLQFLFEYFSETQRNKGNFPGRFSGRQFSNSRSEMNVSTLELGDSALYLCASSGTGSGANVLTFGAGSRLTVL.

The chain links TRBV7-2 to TRBJ2-5; 8 bases match TRBD2. The ends lost 1 base at V and 4 bases at J; junction bases unmatched: 14. Germline lookup yields CDR1 SGHTA and CDR2 FQGNSA. This CDR3 contains 18 residues. CDR3 residues: CASSLVLGGRRVGETQYF. The CDR3 coding sequence is TGTGCCAGCAGCTTAGTTCTCGGCGGGAGGCGGGTAGGAGAGACCCAGTACTTC.

V is TRBV19 and J is TRBJ2-6, with a possible D match to TRBD2 (5 bases). CDR1 is LNHDA and CDR2 is SQIVND in the germline V gene (reference sequence). The CDR3 sequence is 20 residues long. CDR3 nucleotide sequence: TGTGCGAACCCTTGGAGGAAACGGGGTAAATCAGCCTCTGGGGCCAACGTCCTGACTTTC. It translates to CANPWRKRGKSASGANVLTF.

The rearrangement links TRBV7-2 to TRBJ1-5; D not certain. CDR1 is SGHTA, CDR2 FQGNSA, per germline. The CDR3 is 14 residues long. Between the trimmed V and J ends, which lost 4 bases and 4 bases, there was a span of 11 bases. The CDR3 DNA sequence: TGTGCCAGCAGCTCCGAACAGCAGAATCAGCCCCAGCATTTT. Amino acids: CASSSEQQNQPQHF.

The chain is built from TRBV7-2 and TRBJ1-5; possible D gene TRBD1, 5 bases. Trimming pared 2 bases from V and 4 bases from J, leaving 12 bases between. CDR3 length equals 15 residues. The germline V gene has CDR1 SGHTA and CDR2 FQGNSA. This CDR3 reads CASSLLTEPNQPQHF. In DNA, the CDR3 is TGTGCCAGCAGCTTACTGACAGAACCTAATCAGCCCCAGCATTTT.

The rearrangement links TRBV30 to TRBJ2-3; possible D gene TRBD2, 5 bases. The CDR3 is 15 amino acids. Germline lookup yields CDR1 GTSNPN and CDR2 SVGIG (reference sequence). Trimming stripped 1 base from V and 0 bases from J, with 11 bases between. The CDR3 DNA reads TGTGCCTGGAGTGAGGGAGTTTTGAGCACAGATACGCAGTATTTT. Translating gives CAWSEGVLSTDTQYF.

V is TRBV29-1 and J is TRBJ2-7; 8 nucleotides align to TRBD2. CDR1 and CDR2 from the germline V gene are SQVTM and ANQGSEA. This CDR3 comprises 13 residues. The trim removed 4 bases at V and 3 bases at J, leaving 5 bases unmatched. The CDR3 region is CSVVETSGYEQYF. In DNA form, the CDR3 reads TGCAGCGTTGTTGAAACTAGCGGCTACGAGCAGTACTTC.

The V call is TRBV6-5, the J call TRBJ2-1, with 7 bases fitting TRBD2. The germline V gene has CDR1 MNHEY and CDR2 SVGAGI. This CDR3 contains 14 residues. V lost 10 bases to trimming and J lost 6 bases; unmatched junction nucleotides: 12. CDR3 sequence reads: CATRREAGSNEQFF. The CDR3 DNA sequence: TGTGCCACGAGACGGGAGGCAGGGAGCAATGAGCAGTTCTTC.

V gene TRBV29-1 combines with J gene TRBJ2-5; the D gene is possibly TRBD2 (6 bases). This CDR3 has 13 amino acids. Looked up from germline, CDR1 is SQVTM and CDR2 is ANQGSEA. Between the trimmed V and J ends, which lost 4 bases and 4 bases, there was a span of 13 bases. CDR3 DNA sequence: TGCAGCGTTGCGTCGACTAGTGGAGAGACCCAGTACTTC. Protein product: CSVASTSGETQYF.

The CDR3 DNA sequence: TGTGCCAGTAGTGCATTCCGCTCGGGCTCCTACAATGAGCAGTTCTTC. This codes for CASSAFRSGSYNEQFF. The rearrangement joins TRBV19 to TRBJ2-1; D gene unclear. Per germline, CDR1 LNHDA and CDR2 SQIVND (reference sequence). The CDR3 covers 16 residues. With 5 bases removed from V and 0 bases from J, the gap between germline ends came to 14 bases.

The rearrangement uses TRBV19 and TRBJ2-7; TRBD1 is a possible D gene (5 bases). Trimming shortened V by 5 bases and J by 4 bases, and 9 bases separated the two germline ends. Germline V CDR1 and CDR2: LNHDA, SQIVND (reference sequence). The CDR3 covers 12 residues. The CDR3 coding sequence is TGTGCCAGTAGTGCTACAGGATACGAGCAGTACTTC. It encodes CASSATGYEQYF.

The chain couples TRBV5-3 to TRBJ2-7; maybe TRBD2 (7 bases). TRBV5-3 is an ORF for which the function is uncertain. V lost 2 bases, J lost 4 bases, and 13 bases lay in between. The CDR3 is made up of 14 amino acids. The chain's CDR3 is CARSFPGGWYEQYF. In DNA form, the CDR3 reads TGTGCCAGAAGCTTCCCGGGGGGCTGGTACGAGCAGTACTTC.

The chain uses TRBV6-1 and TRBJ1-1, with 9 bases aligning to TRBD1. There are 13 residues in the CDR3. Germline-derived CDR1 and CDR2 are MNHNS and SASEGT. The trim removed 1 base at V and 10 bases at J, leaving 4 bases unmatched. As DNA, the CDR3 is TGTGCCAGCAGTGAAGAGGGGACAGGGACAGCTTTCTTT. Residues: CASSEEGTGTAFF.